This TCR beta chain was obtained from a study of cytomegalovirus exposure and HLA in healthy donors. On the study more broadly: Earlier sequencing of about 179 million T cells yielded roughly 120 million unique TCR beta sequences.

Study observations and caveats: Cytomegalovirus-associated TCR beta chains were listed, numbering 150 to 200.

CDR1 SGHTA and CDR2 FQGNSA come from the germline V gene. The CDR3 is 15 amino acids. Concerning this clone itself: Antigen: not known.

PCR was performed using 60 Vbeta and 13 Jbeta primers. As originally analysed: A later analysis tallied 87 million or so unique TCR beta chains, about 11 million of them shared. Sequencing used immunoSEQ multiplex PCR; TCRdb keeps in-frame clones, though not all of them. D and trimming were read from the DNA, whereas the V and J calls and clone size are those reported in that table. The sample includes around 41,000 clones, roughly half seen only once; the top ten take roughly 6%. Sequences were obtained from PBMCs. The chain couples TRBV7-2 to TRBJ2-7, with D possibly TRBD2 on 5 matching bases. The receptor was derived from a man aged 60-69 years in good health and CMV-seronegative. The chain's CDR3 is CATQMEAAASYEQYF. CDR3 nucleotides: TGTGCTACCCAGATGGAGGCGGCGGCCTCCTACGAGCAGTACTTC.